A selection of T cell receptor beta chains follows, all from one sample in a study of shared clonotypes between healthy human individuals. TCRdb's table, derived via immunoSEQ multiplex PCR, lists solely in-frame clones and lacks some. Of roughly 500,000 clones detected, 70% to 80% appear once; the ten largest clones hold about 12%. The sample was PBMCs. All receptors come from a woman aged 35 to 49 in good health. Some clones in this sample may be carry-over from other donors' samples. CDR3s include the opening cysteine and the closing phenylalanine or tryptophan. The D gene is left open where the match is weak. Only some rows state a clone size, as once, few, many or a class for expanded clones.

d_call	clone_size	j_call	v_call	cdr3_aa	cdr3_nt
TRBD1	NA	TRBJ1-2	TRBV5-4	CASTLAGTGGLYYGYTF	TGTGCCAGCACCCTGGCCGGGACAGGGGGTCTTTACTATGGCTACACCTTC
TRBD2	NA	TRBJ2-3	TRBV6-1	CASSDVTSGPRTDTQYF	TGTGCCAGCAGTGACGTGACTAGCGGTCCCCGCACAGATACGCAGTATTTT
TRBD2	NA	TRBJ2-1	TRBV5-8	CASSFDGSGRPRRFF	TGTGCCAGCAGCTTCGATGGTAGCGGGAGGCCCCGGCGGTTCTTC
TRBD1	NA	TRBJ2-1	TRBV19	CASSRSRDRPYNEQFF	TGTGCCAGTAGTAGGAGCCGGGACAGGCCCTACAATGAGCAGTTCTTC
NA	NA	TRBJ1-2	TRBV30	CAWRGLNGYGYTF	TGTGCCTGGAGGGGTTTGAATGGCTATGGCTACACCTTC
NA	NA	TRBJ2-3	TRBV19	CASRDYTDTQYF	TGTGCCAGTAGGGACTACACAGATACGCAGTATTTT
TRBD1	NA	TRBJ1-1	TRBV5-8	CASRSGQVNTEAFF	TGTGCCAGCAGAAGCGGACAGGTAAACACTGAAGCTTTCTTT
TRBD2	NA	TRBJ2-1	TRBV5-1	CASSGTSGRKFGEQFF	TGCGCCAGCAGCGGTACTAGCGGGAGAAAGTTTGGTGAGCAGTTCTTC
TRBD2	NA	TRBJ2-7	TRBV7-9	CASSLAGVGHEQYF	TGTGCCAGCAGCCTAGCGGGAGTGGGGCACGAGCAGTACTTC
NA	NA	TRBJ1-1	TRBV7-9	CASSPKDRLNTEAFF	TGTGCCAGCAGCCCGAAAGACAGGCTAAACACTGAAGCTTTCTTT
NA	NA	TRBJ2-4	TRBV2	CASSEQTAQYF	TGTGCCAGCAGTGAACAGACAGCTCAGTACTTC
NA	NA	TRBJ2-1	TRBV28	CASSFFNEQFF	TGTGCCAGCAGTTTTTTTAATGAGCAGTTCTTC
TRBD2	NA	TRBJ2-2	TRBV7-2	CASSRLAGRSTGELFF	TGTGCCAGCAGCCGACTAGCGGGGCGGAGCACCGGGGAGCTGTTTTTT
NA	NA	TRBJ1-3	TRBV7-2	CASSLFPQGDSGNTIYF	TGTGCCAGCAGCTTATTCCCCCAGGGAGATTCGGGAAACACCATATATTTT
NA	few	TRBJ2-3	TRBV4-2	CASSQDLADTQYF	TGTGCCAGCAGCCAAGATCTGGCAGATACGCAGTATTTT
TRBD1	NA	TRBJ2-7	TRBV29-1	CSAQPSQGAGEQYF	TGCAGCGCCCAACCCTCCCAGGGGGCGGGGGAGCAGTACTTC
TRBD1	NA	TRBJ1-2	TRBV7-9	CASSSSGTGGYGYTF	TGTGCCAGCAGCTCATCCGGGACAGGGGGCTATGGCTACACCTTC
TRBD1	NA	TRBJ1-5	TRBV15	CATSFGTGEGQPQHF	TGTGCCACCAGCTTCGGGACAGGGGAAGGCCAGCCCCAGCATTTT
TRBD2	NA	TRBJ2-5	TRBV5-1	CASSLAGTSQETQYF	TGCGCCAGCAGCTTGGCCGGGACTAGCCAAGAGACCCAGTACTTC
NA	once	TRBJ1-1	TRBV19	CASSTLQEAQDTEAFF	TGTGCCAGTAGTACCCTACAGGAGGCGCAAGACACTGAAGCTTTCTTT
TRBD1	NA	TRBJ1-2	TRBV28	CASMLTGGQIYGYTF	TGTGCCAGCATGCTGACAGGGGGCCAGATCTATGGCTACACCTTC
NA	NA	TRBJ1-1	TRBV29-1	CSVENAQRNTEAFF	TGCAGCGTTGAAAATGCCCAAAGGAACACTGAAGCTTTCTTT
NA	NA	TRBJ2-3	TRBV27	CASSFSGAGVDTQYF	TGTGCCAGCAGTTTTTCCGGGGCCGGTGTAGATACGCAGTATTTT
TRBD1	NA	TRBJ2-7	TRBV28	CASRSNPGQGGGEQYF	TGTGCCAGCAGATCAAACCCGGGACAGGGGGGCGGCGAGCAGTACTTC
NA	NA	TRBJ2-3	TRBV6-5	CATRRGLTDTQYF	TGTGCTACCCGGCGGGGCCTCACGGATACGCAGTATTTT
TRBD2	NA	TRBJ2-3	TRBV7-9	CASSRPLARNTDTQYF	TGTGCCAGCAGCCGACCACTAGCGAGGAACACAGATACGCAGTATTTT
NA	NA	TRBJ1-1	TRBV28	CASSIQGWGNTEAFF	TGTGCCAGCAGTATACAAGGGTGGGGGAACACTGAAGCTTTCTTT
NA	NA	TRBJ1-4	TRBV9	CASSVGGANEKLFF	TGTGCCAGCAGCGTCGGGGGAGCTAATGAAAAACTGTTTTTT
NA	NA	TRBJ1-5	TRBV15	CATSIEGMSNQPQHF	TGTGCCACCAGCATCGAGGGGATGAGCAATCAGCCCCAGCATTTT
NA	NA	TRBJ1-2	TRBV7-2	CASSGDGANYGYTF	TGTGCCAGCAGCGGAGACGGAGCCAACTATGGCTACACCTTC
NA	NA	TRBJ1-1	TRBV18	CASSSDGNTEAFF	TGTGCCAGCTCATCCGACGGAAACACTGAAGCTTTCTTT
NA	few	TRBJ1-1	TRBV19	CASSIGLGLNTEAFF	TGTGCCAGTAGTATCGGGCTCGGGCTGAACACTGAAGCTTTCTTT
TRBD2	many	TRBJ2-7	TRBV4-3	CASSQVAGSLAGGYEQYF	TGCGCCAGCAGCCAAGTCGCAGGTTCCCTAGCGGGAGGCTACGAGCAGTACTTC
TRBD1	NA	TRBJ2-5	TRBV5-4	CASSGQGEETQYF	TGTGCCAGCAGCGGACAGGGGGAAGAGACCCAGTACTTC
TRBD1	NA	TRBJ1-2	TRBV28	CASSDPGQGDYGYTF	TGTGCCAGCAGTGACCCGGGACAGGGGGACTATGGCTACACCTTC
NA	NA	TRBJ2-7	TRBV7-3	CASSLAGGTAYEQYF	TGTGCCAGCAGCTTAGCGGGCGGGACCGCCTACGAGCAGTACTTC
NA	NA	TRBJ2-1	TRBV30	CAPKEGGSSYNEQFF	TGTGCCCCCAAGGAGGGAGGATCTTCCTACAATGAGCAGTTCTTC
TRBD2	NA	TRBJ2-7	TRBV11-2	CASSREAGGSYEQYF	TGTGCCAGCAGCCGCGAGGCGGGAGGGTCCTACGAGCAGTACTTC
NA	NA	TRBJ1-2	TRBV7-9	CASSKSPNYGCTF	TGTGCCAGCAGTAAATCACCTAACTATGGCTGCACCTTC
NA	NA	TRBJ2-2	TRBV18	CASSPFGETGELFF	TGTGCCAGCTCACCTTTCGGGGAGACCGGGGAGCTGTTTTTT
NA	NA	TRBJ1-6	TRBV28	CASSTGSRVPLHF	TGTGCCAGCAGTACAGGCAGTAGGGTACCCCTCCACTTT
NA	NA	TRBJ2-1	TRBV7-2	CASSPPGLFFSYNEQFF	TGTGCCAGCAGCCCGCCGGGACTTTTCTTCTCCTACAATGAGCAGTTCTTC
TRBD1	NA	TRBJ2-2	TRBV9	CASSAGTANTGELFF	TGTGCCAGCAGCGCCGGGACAGCGAACACCGGGGAGCTGTTTTTT
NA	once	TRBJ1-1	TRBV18	CASSPGANMNTEAFF	TGTGCCAGCTCACCAGGGGCGAACATGAACACTGAAGCTTTCTTT
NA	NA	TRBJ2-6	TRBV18	CASSPLNRASGANVLTF	TGTGCCAGCTCACCACTGAACAGGGCCTCCGGGGCCAACGTCCTGACTTTC
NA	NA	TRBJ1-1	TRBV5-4	CASSLGGHGEAFF	TGTGCCAGCAGCTTGGGGGGGCATGGTGAAGCTTTCTTT
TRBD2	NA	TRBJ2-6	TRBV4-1	CASSQDGGFGANVLTF	TGCGCCAGCAGCCAAGACGGGGGGTTTGGGGCCAACGTCCTGACTTTC
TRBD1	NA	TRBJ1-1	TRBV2	CASLTGPNTEAFF	TGTGCCAGCCTGACAGGGCCCAACACTGAAGCTTTCTTT
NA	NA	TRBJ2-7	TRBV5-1	CASSPGQNTYEQYF	TGCGCCAGCAGCCCGGGACAAAACACCTACGAGCAGTACTTC
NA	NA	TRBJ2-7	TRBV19	CASSIGGVPYEQYF	TGTGCCAGTAGTATAGGGGGTGTCCCCTACGAGCAGTACTTC
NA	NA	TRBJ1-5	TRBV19	CASSSRTTQPQHF	TGTGCCAGTAGTTCCAGGACCACTCAGCCCCAGCATTTT
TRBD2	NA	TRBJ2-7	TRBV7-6	CASSLADPTSGPYEQYF	TGTGCCAGCAGCTTAGCGGACCCTACTAGCGGTCCCTACGAGCAGTACTTC
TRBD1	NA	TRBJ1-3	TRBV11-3	CASSSHPLHNTGGPGNTIYF	TGTGCCAGCAGCTCGCACCCCCTACATAATACAGGGGGTCCTGGAAACACCATATATTTT
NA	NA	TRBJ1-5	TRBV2	CASSYRAGQPQHF	TGTGCCAGCAGTTACAGGGCCGGGCAGCCCCAGCATTTT
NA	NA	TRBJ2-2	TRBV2	CASSGLGTGELFF	TGTGCCAGCAGTGGTCTAGGCACCGGGGAGCTGTTTTTT
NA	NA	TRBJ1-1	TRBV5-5	CASSLELMNTEAFF	TGTGCCAGCAGCTTGGAACTGATGAACACTGAAGCTTTCTTT